One and the same sample provided the 19 T cell receptor beta chains below, sequenced in a study of post-analysis software for immune sequencing data. Study-wide results and caveats: Higher frequency in patients than in controls was seen for five TRBV segments, with TRBV5-6, TRBV5-1 and TRBV20-1 among them.

The antigens of these receptors remain unknown. Libraries were made from TCR beta cDNA, and they carried unique molecular identifiers. TCRdb reprocessed the PCR reads via MiXCR and lists one record per CDR3 protein. The sample holds 820,000 or so distinct CDR3 sequences, 53% seen once. Input material: blood. The receptors come from a girl aged 10-17 years with multiple sclerosis.

V is TRBV5-6 and J is TRBJ2-3; D gene ambiguous. Trimming removed 0 bases from V and 0 bases from J, with 11 bases in between. CDR1 and CDR2 (germline): SGHDT, YYEEEE. This CDR3 has 16 amino acids. CDR3 sequence reads: CASSLVAGYSTDTQYF. CDR3 coding DNA: TGTGCCAGCAGCTTGGTTGCAGGTTATAGCACAGATACGCAGTATTTT.

The DNA of the CDR3 is TGCGCCAGCAGCCACAGGGTTAACTACGAGCAGTACTTC. Protein sequence: CASSHRVNYEQYF. This rearrangement joins TRBV5-1 to TRBJ2-4; perhaps TRBD1 as D (6 bases). With the DNA end fitting TRBJ2-7 better, the J assignment may be wrong. The CDR3 runs to 13 residues. CDR1 and CDR2 from the germline V gene are SGHRS and YFSETQ.

This clonotype has a handful of counts. The chain uses TRBV7-2 and TRBJ2-5; D unclear. Germline CDR1 is SGHTA and CDR2 is FQGNSA. V lost 6 bases and J lost 2, with 10 bases in between. The CDR3 is 13 residues long. CDR3 DNA sequence: TGTGCCAGCAGGGAACAGCTTCAAGAGACCCAGTACTTC. Protein sequence: CASREQLQETQYF.

The rearrangement uses TRBV25-1 and TRBJ1-1; perhaps TRBD1 as D (5 bases). Germline V gene data show CDR1 as MGHDK and CDR2 as SYGVNS. Trimming left V 3 bases short and J 0 bases short, with 11 bases between. The CDR3 is 15 amino acids. CDR3 in amino acids: CASSDRGRLNTEAFF. CDR3 bases: TGTGCCAGCAGTGACCGGGGACGGTTGAACACTGAAGCTTTCTTT. Variable domain in full (rest from reference TRBV25-1 and TRBJ1-1): EADIYQTPRYLVIGTGKKITLECSQTMGHDKMYWYQQDPGMELHLIHYSYGVNSTEKGDLSSESTVSRIRTEHFPLTLESARPSHTSQYLCASSDRGRLNTEAFFGQGTRLTVV.

V gene TRBV9 combines with J gene TRBJ2-7, with a tentative D call TRBD1 (7 bases). The CDR3 runs 15 residues. The ends were cut back, 4 bases at V and 2 bases at J, with 16 bases in the middle. The V gene's germline CDR1 is SGDLS and CDR2 YYNGEE. CDR3 protein: CASSKAPRGAYEQYF. Here the CDR3 DNA reads TGTGCCAGCAGCAAAGCACCCAGGGGGGCCTACGAGCAGTACTTC.

Comments on this clonotype: A read error may account for a junction end that differs from germline. The chain links TRBV5-1 to TRBJ1-1, with D hard to call. The V gene's germline CDR1 is SGHRS and CDR2 YFSETQ. The CDR3 has 13 residues. CDR3 DNA sequence: TGCGCCAACAGCTTGGTAGACATTGGTGAAGCTTTCTTT. Translating it yields CANSLVDIGEAFF.

V gene TRBV10-3 combines with J gene TRBJ1-5; D uncertain. V was clipped by 2 bases and J by 6 bases, with 5 bases between them. CDR1 is ENHRY, CDR2 SYGVKD, per germline. The CDR3 runs 12 residues. This chain's CDR3 is CAISEGSQPQHF. The CDR3 bases are TGTGCCATCAGTGAGGGGAGTCAGCCCCAGCATTTT.

This clonotype was seen a few times. The chain is built from TRBV3-1 and TRBJ2-4, with TRBD1 identical over 9 bases. V gave up 1 base and J gave up 8 bases; unmatched junction bases: 3. The CDR3 is 14 amino acids. The germline CDR1 and CDR2 sequences are LGHDT and YNNKEL (reference sequence). The CDR3 sequence: CASSQGQGGDIQYF. The CDR3 DNA sequence: TGTGCCAGCAGCCAAGGACAGGGGGGGGACATTCAGTACTTC.

The CDR3 here is CATSTGLAYNEQFF. Here the CDR3 DNA reads TGTGCCACCAGCACGGGACTAGCCTACAATGAGCAGTTCTTC. The genes are TRBV15 and TRBJ2-1; 8 nucleotides agree with TRBD2. There are 14 residues in the CDR3. J lost 2 bases, V lost 4 bases, and 1 base had no gene match. Germline V gives CDR1 LNHNV, CDR2 YYDKDF (reference sequence).

CDR3 residues: CASSPTGGRYEQYF. CDR3 DNA: TGTGCCAGCTCACCTACAGGGGGGAGATACGAGCAGTACTTC. The chain couples TRBV18 to TRBJ2-4; 8 bases map to TRBD1. The J call may be incorrect, as the DNA end agrees better with TRBJ2-7. The CDR3 loop spans 14 amino acids. CDR1 KGHSH and CDR2 LQKENI come from the germline V gene.

The chain recombines TRBV20-1 with TRBJ2-3; 8 nucleotides line up with TRBD2. This CDR3 spans 14 amino acids. The V gene's germline CDR1 is DFQATT and CDR2 SNEGSKA (reference sequence). Trimming took 6 bases from V and 1 from J; bases not matched to a gene: 6. The CDR3 DNA is TGCAGTGCCAGCCCCGGGGGGGGCACAGATACGCAGTATTTT. It yields the protein CSASPGGGTDTQYF.

The chain carries TRBV7-9 and TRBJ2-7, with 10 bases matching TRBD2. With 7 bases clipped from V and 7 bases from J, the junction kept 10 bases outside the gene matches. CDR3 length: 14 amino acids. Germline V gives CDR1 SEHNR, CDR2 FQNEAQ (reference sequence). The chain's CDR3 is CASTPGSSGGEQYF. DNA for the CDR3: TGTGCCAGCACCCCGGGCTCTAGCGGGGGAGAGCAGTACTTC.

The chain recombines TRBV2 with TRBJ2-3; D may match TRBD1 or TRBD2 (5 bases each). V lost 1 base to trimming and J lost 11 bases, with 13 bases between them. Germline CDR1 is SNHLY and CDR2 is FYNNEI. The CDR3 covers 13 residues. The CDR3 DNA sequence: TGTGCCAGCAGTGAAGATGTGGGGGTCGTGCAGTATTTT. This translates into CASSEDVGVVQYF.

This clonotype was detected only a few times. The chain is built from TRBV12-3 or TRBV12-4 and TRBJ2-3; no firm D call. This CDR3 spans 15 amino acids. V was cut by 3 bases and J by 0 bases, with 10 bases left in between. This CDR3 reads CASSFERTSTDTQYF. CDR3 DNA: TGTGCCAGCAGTTTCGAGCGTACTAGCACAGATACGCAGTATTTT.

The V gene is TRBV5-1, the J gene TRBJ2-1; possibly TRBD2 for D (6 bases). V was shortened by 0 bases and J by 2 bases, with 15 bases between the two germline ends. Germline V gene sequence: CDR1 SGHRS, CDR2 YFSETQ. The CDR3 is 17 residues long. The CDR3 loop is CASSLVTGTQTYNEQFF. The CDR3 region has the DNA TGCGCCAGCAGCTTGGTCACCGGGACTCAAACCTACAATGAGCAGTTCTTC.

This chain uses TRBV20-1 with TRBJ2-5; 7 nucleotides match TRBD1. Looked up from germline, CDR1 is DFQATT and CDR2 is SNEGSKA (reference sequence). Losses at the gene ends were 6 bases for V and 11 bases for J; bases not matched to a gene: 18. The CDR3 runs to 14 residues. DNA for the CDR3: TGCAGTGCCAGGGGGAATCAAATCGGGGATGAGCAGTACTTC. It is translated as CSARGNQIGDEQYF.

This clonotype was seen a single time. The chain is built from TRBV27 and TRBJ2-7; 7 positions match TRBD1. The germline gives CDR1 MNHEY, CDR2 SMNVEV (reference sequence). V trimming: 6 bases; J trimming: 0 bases; junction bases outside the gene matches: 5. The CDR3 loop spans 14 amino acids. CDR3 sequence: CASRRQGFSYEQYF. The DNA for the CDR3 is TGTGCCAGCAGACGACAGGGTTTCTCCTACGAGCAGTACTTC.

The rearrangement uses TRBV9 and TRBJ2-1; 7 nucleotides match TRBD2. This CDR3 is 14 amino acids long. Germline-derived CDR1 and CDR2 are SGDLS and YYNGEE. V gave up 4 bases and J gave up 9 bases; unmatched junction bases: 10. Here the CDR3 reads CASSSRPTSSEQFF. The DNA for the CDR3 is TGTGCCAGCAGCTCCCGACCGACTAGCAGTGAGCAGTTCTTC.

As for this clonotype: Relative to the germline gene, one junction end is altered; a read error may explain this. The V and J genes are TRBV6-5 and TRBJ1-2; 9 nucleotides agree with TRBD1. This CDR3 spans 15 amino acids. The V gene's germline CDR1 is MNHEY and CDR2 SVGAGI. This chain's CDR3 is CAGSYRGQGTYGYTF. CDR3 DNA: TGTGCCGGCAGTTACCGGGGACAGGGCACCTATGGCTACACCTTC.